This T cell receptor (beta chain) was found in a study of blood T cell repertoires in COVID-19. Study at large: Donors in the United States, Italy and Spain gave samples during acute or convalescent COVID-19. T cells, B-cell-depleted T cells, or PBMCs provided the cDNA or gDNA that served as material.

Original analysis: Amplification of reference gene primers was used by the study to estimate nucleated cell counts. Some clones are missing from TCRdb's copy, which holds only in-frame ones; the method was immunoSEQ multiplex PCR. The V and J calls and clone size are taken from that table; D and trimming were inferred from the DNA. Of around 30,000 clones in the sample, 65% to 90% were seen once. The CDR3 extends over 15 amino acids. V was clipped by 4 bases and J by 1 base, with 11 bases between them. CDR1 LNHDA and CDR2 SQIVND come from the germline V gene (reference sequence). Material for sequencing was peripheral blood. The chain is built from TRBV19 and TRBJ2-4; no clear D gene. The clonotype originates from a man aged 60 to 75 with active COVID-19. The CDR3 DNA sequence: TGTGCCAGTAGTACGGCTAGATGGGCCAAAAACATTCAGTACTTC. Its protein is CASSTARWAKNIQYF. Full variable domain (outside the CDR3, taken from reference TRBV19 and TRBJ2-4): DGGITQSPKYLFRKEGQNVTLSCEQNLNHDAMYWYRQDPGQGLRLIYYSQIVNDFQKGDIAEGYSVSREKKESFPLTVTSAQKNPTAFYLCASSTARWAKNIQYFGAGTRLSVL.